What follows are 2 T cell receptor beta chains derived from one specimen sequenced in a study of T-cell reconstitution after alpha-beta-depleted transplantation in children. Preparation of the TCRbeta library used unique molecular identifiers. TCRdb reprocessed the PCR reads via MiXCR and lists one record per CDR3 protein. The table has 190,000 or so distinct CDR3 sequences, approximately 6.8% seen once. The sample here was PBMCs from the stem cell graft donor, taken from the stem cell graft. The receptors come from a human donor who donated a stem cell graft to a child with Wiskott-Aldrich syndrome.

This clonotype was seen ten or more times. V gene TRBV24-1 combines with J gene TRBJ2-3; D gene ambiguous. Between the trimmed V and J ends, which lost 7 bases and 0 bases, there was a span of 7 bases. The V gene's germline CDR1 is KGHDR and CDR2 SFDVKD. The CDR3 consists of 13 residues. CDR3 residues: CATRSTSTDTQYF. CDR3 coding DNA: TGTGCCACCAGGAGTACAAGCACAGATACGCAGTATTTT.

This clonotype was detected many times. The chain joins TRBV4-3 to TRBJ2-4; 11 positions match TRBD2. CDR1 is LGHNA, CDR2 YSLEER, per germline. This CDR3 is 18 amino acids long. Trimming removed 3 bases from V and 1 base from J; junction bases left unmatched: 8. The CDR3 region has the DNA TGCGCCAGCAGCCACCTAGCGGGAGGCAGTGAGGCCAAAAACATTCAGTACTTC. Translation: CASSHLAGGSEAKNIQYF.